Listed below are T cell receptor beta chains from one sample, sequenced in a study of monozygotic twins with inflammatory bowel disease. TCRdb reprocessed the 5' RACE reads and keeps a single row for each CDR3 protein, giving no DNA. The specimen's table records about 110,000 distinct CDR3 sequences. Sequencing was performed on blood. All receptors derive from a human donor with ulcerative colitis or Crohn's disease, or a healthy co-twin of an affected twin (not recorded which). Each CDR3 is given with its conserved first and last residue.

TRBV7-9	TRBJ2-1	CASTTTLAGERNEQFF
TRBV19	TRBJ1-1	CASSINMNTEAFF
TRBV5-5	TRBJ2-5	CASSLSPYSETQYF
TRBV28	TRBJ2-7	CASSLLRGGLYF
TRBV15	TRBJ2-7	CATSRKWWDRGYEQYF
TRBV28	TRBJ2-3	CASSPTVSGPTDTQYF
TRBV15	TRBJ2-1	CATSRVGYPSYNEQFF
TRBV6-1	TRBJ2-4	CASSPLGKDLDIQYF
TRBV6-1	TRBJ1-2	CASSEDGELGYTF
TRBV5-1	TRBJ2-3	CASSLEQAATDTQYF
TRBV20-1	TRBJ1-1	CSPSSSAPRNTEAFF
TRBV7-9	TRBJ2-1	CASSRLGGNYNEQFF
TRBV10-3	TRBJ2-3	CAIMPSGYTDTQYF
TRBV5-1	TRBJ2-1	CASSGGSAGYNEQFF
TRBV5-5	TRBJ1-1	CASSFSGWQEAFF
TRBV6-5	TRBJ2-1	CASSHRGVEQFF
TRBV5-1	TRBJ2-5	CASSLSASQETQYF
TRBV12-3/TRBV12-4	TRBJ2-1	CASRQGGSEQFF
TRBV6-5	TRBJ2-7	CASSYSGTGGFFSYEQYF
TRBV7-9	TRBJ2-1	CSSSQRDRANEQFF
TRBV20-1	TRBJ1-2	CSARDLTRHGYTF
TRBV20-1	TRBJ1-1	CSAIRTGSNTEAFF
TRBV7-2	TRBJ2-3	CASSSQTSGSTDTQYF
TRBV27	TRBJ1-4	CASQGRTNEILFF
TRBV12-3/TRBV12-4	TRBJ2-7	CASSFDETYEQYF
TRBV11-2	TRBJ2-2	CASSHLRQEGGELFF
TRBV7-8	TRBJ2-2	CASSLVNRGGTGELFF
TRBV27	TRBJ1-4	CASHPGQGTSTNEKLFF
TRBV5-6	TRBJ1-4	CASSFLKGLNEKLFF
TRBV7-9	TRBJ1-2	CASSRQRGLNGYTF
TRBV5-1	TRBJ1-2	CASSPGTSENYGYTF
TRBV7-7	TRBJ2-3	CASSFSRENSDTQYF
TRBV29-1	TRBJ2-2	CSVEPQGGELFF
TRBV7-3	TRBJ2-3	CASSSRGDGTDTQYF
TRBV5-1	TRBJ2-7	CASSLRGDEQYF
TRBV10-3	TRBJ2-7	CAISERVGRSYEQYF
TRBV29-1	TRBJ2-5	CSVEGGAVTGETQYF
TRBV4-2	TRBJ2-3	CASSQAPGLVTDTQYF
TRBV7-9	TRBJ2-7	CASSPGVAYEQYF
TRBV11-3	TRBJ2-5	CASSLASTGASQYF
TRBV2	TRBJ2-7	CASIQDFSYEQYF
TRBV4-3	TRBJ2-3	CASSQGVGAGTSTDTQYF
TRBV19	TRBJ2-1	CASSIASNAEQFF
TRBV13	TRBJ1-4	CASTNRGSAIEKLFF
TRBV5-1	TRBJ2-1	CASSLVSSGNEQFF
TRBV6-1	TRBJ2-2	CASSPRTGFTGELFF
TRBV24-1	TRBJ2-2	CATSVTGGTGELFF
TRBV7-2	TRBJ2-3	CASSLDGGTTQYF
TRBV28	TRBJ2-3	CASSLAYRGTSDTQYF
TRBV7-2	TRBJ1-2	CASSLKQGDYGYTF
TRBV7-2	TRBJ2-7	CASSLGGKDYEQYF
TRBV12-3/TRBV12-4	TRBJ2-5	CASSPRDRGPETQYF
TRBV10-3	TRBJ2-7	CAISEPQGAQYF
TRBV15	TRBJ2-7	CATSRDSLADPYEQYF
TRBV12-3/TRBV12-4	TRBJ2-1	CASSLGGGLARYNEQFF
TRBV5-1	TRBJ2-5	CASSLGQGLETQYF
TRBV5-1	TRBJ2-7	CASSPLTSSYEQYF
TRBV5-1	TRBJ2-5	CASSSDVAETQYF
TRBV27	TRBJ2-7	CASSFKGLIVEQYF
TRBV24-1	TRBJ2-3	CATSDFGSAGDTQYF